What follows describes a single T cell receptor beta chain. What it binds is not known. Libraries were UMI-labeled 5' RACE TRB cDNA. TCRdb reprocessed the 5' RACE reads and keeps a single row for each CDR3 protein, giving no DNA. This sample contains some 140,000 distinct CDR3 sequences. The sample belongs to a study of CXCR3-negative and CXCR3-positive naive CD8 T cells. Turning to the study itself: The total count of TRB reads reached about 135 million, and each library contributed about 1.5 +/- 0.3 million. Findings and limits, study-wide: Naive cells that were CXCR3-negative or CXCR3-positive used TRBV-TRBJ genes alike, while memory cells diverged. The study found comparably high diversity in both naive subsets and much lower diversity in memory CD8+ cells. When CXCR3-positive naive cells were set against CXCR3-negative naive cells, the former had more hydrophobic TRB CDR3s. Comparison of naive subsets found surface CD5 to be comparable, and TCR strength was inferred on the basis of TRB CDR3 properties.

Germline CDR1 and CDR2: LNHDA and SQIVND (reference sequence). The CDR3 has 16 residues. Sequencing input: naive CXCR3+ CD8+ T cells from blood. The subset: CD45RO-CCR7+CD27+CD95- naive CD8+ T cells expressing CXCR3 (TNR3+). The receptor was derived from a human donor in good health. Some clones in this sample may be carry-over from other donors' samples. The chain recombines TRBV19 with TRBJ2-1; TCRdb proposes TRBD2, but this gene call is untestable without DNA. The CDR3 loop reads CASSIGLAPMGNEQFF.